The 5 T cell receptor beta chains presented below share a single source sample, sequenced in a study of blood T cell repertoires in COVID-19. Sequencing was performed with immunoSEQ multiplex PCR; in TCRdb, only in-frame clones are kept and a portion is missing. The data contain 180,000 or so clones, 80% to 85% of them singletons. Sequenced sample: peripheral blood. These receptors all come from a woman in her 70s with COVID-19, enrolled during active disease.

The chain carries TRBV7-6 and TRBJ2-3; 7 positions match TRBD1. The junction had 5 bases not matched to a gene; V was cut back by 3 bases and J by 2 bases. The CDR3 contains 15 residues. CDR1 is SGHVS and CDR2 is FNYEAQ in the germline V gene. The CDR3 nucleotides are TGTGCCAGCAGCTTCCTAGACAGGGTCACAGATACGCAGTATTTT. Amino acids: CASSFLDRVTDTQYF.

V is TRBV5-6 and J is TRBJ1-6, with no clear D. This CDR3 is 15 amino acids long. V gave up 2 bases and J gave up 4 bases, with 10 bases separating them. Looked up from germline, CDR1 is SGHDT and CDR2 is YYEEEE. In DNA form, the CDR3 reads TGTGCCAGCAGCTTTCGACAAGAGTATAATTCACCCCTCCACTTT. The encoded protein is CASSFRQEYNSPLHF.

The chain links TRBV6-5 to TRBJ2-1; 7 positions match TRBD2. CDR1 MNHEY and CDR2 SVGAGI come from the germline V gene. After removal of 6 bases from V and 7 bases from J, the junction contained 3 bases not matched to a gene. The CDR3 covers 12 residues. The CDR3: CASRGGGNEQFF. CDR3 coding DNA: TGTGCCAGCAGGGGCGGGGGAAATGAGCAGTTCTTC.

The chain is built from TRBV7-8 and TRBJ1-5; the match to TRBD1 covers 7 bases. The CDR3 covers 15 residues. CDR1 SGHVS and CDR2 FQNEAQ come from the germline V gene. V shed 3 bases and J 4 bases; nucleotides not matched to a gene: 6. CDR3 amino acids: CASSFRTGANQPQHF. In DNA, the CDR3 is TGTGCCAGCAGCTTCCGGACAGGCGCAAATCAGCCCCAGCATTTT. Variable domain in full (rest from reference TRBV7-8 and TRBJ1-5): GAGVSQSPRYKVAKRGQDVALRCDPISGHVSLFWYQQALGQGPEFLTYFQNEAQLDKSGLPSDRFFAERPEGSVSTLKIQRTQQEDSAVYLCASSFRTGANQPQHFGDGTRLSIL.

The rearrangement links TRBV28 to TRBJ1-1; maybe TRBD1 (5 bases). Trimming removed 5 bases from V and 9 bases from J, with 25 bases in between. CDR3 length: 16 amino acids. Per the germline V gene, CDR1 is MDHEN and CDR2 is SYDVKM. The CDR3 DNA sequence: TGTGCCAGCAGTCCAACACCAGGGTCGCAGACCCAAAAAGCTTTCTTT. Residues: CASSPTPGSQTQKAFF.